A single sample gave rise to the 21 T cell receptor beta chains below, sequenced in a study of blood T cells in healthy people across ages. The authors ran a second PCR of 7 to 11 cycles using a sample-barcoded 5' primer and a J-beta primer mix. TCRdb recomputed calls from the 5' RACE reads with MiXCR, one row per CDR3 protein. The sample yields approximately 790,000 distinct CDR3 sequences, around two thirds seen once. The sample was blood. Source of these receptors: a man aged 25 to 40 in good health.

The chain couples TRBV20-1 to TRBJ1-2; D is perhaps TRBD1 (5 bases). Looked up from germline, CDR1 is DFQATT and CDR2 is SNEGSKA (reference sequence). V was trimmed by 0 bases and J by 8 bases, leaving 13 bases between them. The CDR3 is made up of 13 amino acids. The CDR3 DNA is TGCAGTGCTAGAGAGGGGACCCTTGAGGGCTACACCTTC. It translates to CSAREGTLEGYTF.

The chain links TRBV12-3 or TRBV12-4 to TRBJ2-7; D remains ambiguous. Trimming stripped 4 bases from V and 0 bases from J, with 10 bases between. The CDR3 is 14 amino acids. CDR3 residues: CASSWVISSYEQYF. The DNA for the CDR3 is TGTGCCAGCAGTTGGGTGATTAGCTCCTACGAGCAGTACTTC.

This clonotype was found a few times. The chain links TRBV2 to TRBJ2-1; perhaps TRBD1 as D (6 bases). Germline V gene sequence: CDR1 SNHLY, CDR2 FYNNEI. The CDR3 sequence is 12 residues long. V lost 6 bases and J lost 6, with 9 bases in between. The CDR3 loop is CASSGTLNEQFF. The DNA for the CDR3 is TGTGCCAGCAGCGGGACACTCAATGAGCAGTTCTTC.

The J gene is TRBJ2-7, the V gene TRBV7-2; D might be TRBD2 (6 bases). Deletions cut 5 bases from V and 5 bases from J, with 19 bases between. Germline V gives CDR1 SGHTA, CDR2 FQGNSA. The CDR3 covers 15 residues. The CDR3 DNA reads TGTGCCAGCAGCCTTCAGGGAGGTGAGGTGGACGAGCAGTACTTC. Translated, it gives CASSLQGGEVDEQYF. The full variable domain, with the rest looked up from reference TRBV7-2 and TRBJ2-7, is GAGVSQSPSNKVTEKGKDVELRCDPISGHTALYWYRQSLGQGLEFLIYFQGNSAPDKSGLPSDRFSAERTGGSVSTLTIQRTQQEDSAVYLCASSLQGGEVDEQYFGPGTRLTVT.

The chain carries TRBV20-1 and TRBJ2-1; 7 bases line up with TRBD2. Germline CDR1 and CDR2: DFQATT and SNEGSKA (reference sequence). The CDR3 has 15 residues. V dropped 5 bases and J dropped 2; count of bases not matched to a gene: 9. CDR3 in DNA: TGCAGTGCTTCCTACGGACTAGTGCCCTACAATGAGCAGTTCTTC. Translating gives CSASYGLVPYNEQFF.

The V call is TRBV5-1, the J call TRBJ2-7, with TRBD2 matching 9 bases. There are 14 residues in the CDR3. V shed 4 bases and J 2 bases; nucleotides not matched to a gene: 4. Per germline, CDR1 SGHRS and CDR2 YFSETQ. The CDR3 sequence is CASSISGGTYEQYF. The CDR3 DNA is TGCGCCAGCAGCATCAGCGGGGGGACCTACGAGCAGTACTTC.

The J gene is TRBJ2-7, the V gene TRBV4-1; no clear D. The V and J ends lost 6 bases and 2 bases respectively, with 14 bases between them. This CDR3 has 14 residues. In germline, CDR1 is MGHRA, CDR2 YSYEKL. The CDR3 spells CASSHQDNTYEQYF. DNA for the CDR3: TGCGCCAGCAGTCACCAGGATAATACCTACGAGCAGTACTTC.

This chain links TRBV27 with TRBJ2-5; a weak D match, TRBD2 (6 bases). With 0 bases removed from V and 11 bases from J, the gap between germline ends came to 16 bases. Germline loops: CDR1 MNHEY, CDR2 SMNVEV (reference sequence). The length of the CDR3 is 14 residues. DNA for the CDR3: TGTGCCAGCAGTTTATCGTCGACTAGTAGCGTGCAGTACTTC. This gives the protein CASSLSSTSSVQYF.

The chain recombines TRBV12-3 or TRBV12-4 with TRBJ2-1, with a weak D call TRBD1 (6 bases). V was cut by 6 bases and J by 3 bases, with 12 bases left in between. The CDR3 runs 14 residues. The CDR3 nucleotides are TGTGCCAGCAGAGACAGGCAGCTCTACAATGAGCAGTTCTTC. This translates into CASRDRQLYNEQFF.

The chain combines TRBV10-3 with TRBJ2-7, with a possible D match to TRBD1 (5 bases). CDR1 and CDR2 from the germline V gene are ENHRY and SYGVKD. The V gene lost 6 bases and the J gene lost 0 bases, with 9 bases spanning the gap. This CDR3 comprises 13 residues. The CDR3 coding sequence is TGTGCCATCAGACAGGCCAGCTCCTACGAGCAGTACTTC. Its translation: CAIRQASSYEQYF.

The chain recombines TRBV7-2 with TRBJ1-2; D is ambiguous. The germline V and J ends were trimmed by 5 bases and 4 bases, with 14 bases remaining between them. The V gene's germline CDR1 is SGHTA and CDR2 FQGNSA. The CDR3 totals 14 residues. The CDR3 coding sequence is TGTGCCAGCAGCCCGCTTTTGGGTGGCTATGGCTACACCTTC. Translating it yields CASSPLLGGYGYTF.

A few counts support this clonotype. The chain couples TRBV28 to TRBJ2-1; 10 bases are a match to TRBD2. Looked up from germline, CDR1 is MDHEN and CDR2 is SYDVKM. The ends lost 3 bases at V and 4 bases at J; junction bases unmatched: 3. This CDR3 spans 15 amino acids. This CDR3 is CASSFVSGGYNEQFF. CDR3 DNA sequence: TGTGCCAGCAGTTTCGTTAGCGGGGGGTACAATGAGCAGTTCTTC.

V usage is TRBV7-9 and J usage is TRBJ2-5; TRBD2 is a possible D gene (6 bases). The J call may be wrong; the DNA end is better matched by TRBJ2-7. The length of the CDR3 is 13 residues. Germline CDR1 reads SEHNR; CDR2 reads FQNEAQ (reference sequence). The CDR3 spells CASTAGWIYEQYF. The CDR3 DNA reads TGTGCCAGCACCGCGGGGTGGATCTACGAGCAGTACTTC.

V and J are TRBV27 and TRBJ1-1, with a tentative D call TRBD1 (6 bases). Trimming cost V 5 bases and J 4 bases, with 11 bases left between them. The CDR3 extends over 13 amino acids. Per germline, CDR1 MNHEY and CDR2 SMNVEV (reference sequence). DNA for the CDR3: TGTGCCAGCAGTGTAAACAGGGCCACTGAAGCTTTCTTT. Its protein product is CASSVNRATEAFF.

This chain links TRBV25-1 with TRBJ2-7; D remains unclear. The length of the CDR3 is 15 residues. Germline CDR1 reads MGHDK; CDR2 reads SYGVNS. V lost 3 bases and J lost 0, with 12 bases in between. The CDR3 region is CASSDRTGSSYEQYF. As DNA, the CDR3 is TGTGCCAGCAGTGATAGGACGGGCAGCTCCTACGAGCAGTACTTC.

This sequence joins TRBV7-2 and TRBJ2-4; D may be TRBD2 (6 bases). The DNA end is more similar to TRBJ2-7, so the J call may be wrong. The CDR3 consists of 14 residues. Germline-derived CDR1 and CDR2 are SGHTA and FQGNSA. CDR3 sequence: CASSLYRTNYEQYF. CDR3 coding DNA: TGTGCCAGCAGCTTATACAGGACTAACTACGAGCAGTACTTC.

The chain combines TRBV20-1 with TRBJ2-5; 7 positions match TRBD1. The CDR3 consists of 12 residues. Germline CDR1 DFQATT, CDR2 SNEGSKA (reference sequence). Trimming removed 6 bases from V and 11 bases from J; junction bases left unmatched: 12. The CDR3 region is CSASRDRQAQYF. Written as DNA, the CDR3 is TGCAGTGCGAGCCGGGACAGACAAGCGCAGTACTTC.

A few counts support this clonotype. V and J are TRBV10-3 and TRBJ2-5; D gene uncertain. The J call is in doubt because the DNA end fits TRBJ2-7 better. CDR1 and CDR2 from the germline V gene are ENHRY and SYGVKD. This CDR3 is 11 amino acids long. CDR3 DNA: TGTGCCATCAGTGAGTCTGGCGAGCAGTACTTC. It encodes CAISESGEQYF.

The rearrangement joins TRBV6-2 or TRBV6-3 to TRBJ2-7, with D possibly being TRBD1 (5 bases). V lost 7 bases, J lost 4 bases, and 20 bases lay in between. Germline V lookup: CDR1 MNHEY, CDR2 SVGEGT. There are 15 residues in the CDR3. CDR3 region: CASTSPRRQRYEQYF. In DNA form, the CDR3 reads TGTGCCAGCACCTCCCCGAGGAGACAGCGATACGAGCAGTACTTC.

The J gene is TRBJ2-5, the V gene TRBV20-1; 8 nucleotides agree with TRBD2. The germline CDR1 and CDR2 sequences are DFQATT and SNEGSKA (reference sequence). The CDR3 is 13 amino acids. Unmatched junction bases numbered 5, after V lost 7 bases and J lost 1 base. This CDR3 is CSVRTSPQETQYF. The CDR3 DNA reads TGCAGTGTGAGGACTAGCCCCCAAGAGACCCAGTACTTC.

V and J are TRBV6-5 and TRBJ2-7; tentatively, D is TRBD1 (5 bases). V gave up 3 bases and J gave up 3 bases, with 12 bases separating them. This CDR3 has 14 amino acids. CDR1 MNHEY and CDR2 SVGAGI come from the germline V gene. Here the CDR3 reads CASSYYQGGYEQYF. The CDR3 region has the DNA TGTGCCAGCAGTTATTATCAGGGTGGCTACGAGCAGTACTTC.